This T cell receptor beta chain was documented in a study of control samples from healthy donors and cancer patients. CDR1 and CDR2 (germline): ENHRY, SYGVKD. The CDR3 covers 16 residues. Trimming took 3 bases from V and 2 from J, leaving 16 bases between them. Assay used: immunoSEQ multiplex PCR; TCRdb lists only in-frame clones, some missing. The table includes 150,000 to 200,000 clones, 80% to 90% detected once. The receptor was isolated from a man aged 25 to 45 in good health. The sequenced sample consisted of blood. The V gene is TRBV10-3, the J gene TRBJ1-2; no clear D. The CDR3 spells CAISEAERTGNYGYTF. The CDR3 region has the DNA TGTGCCATCAGTGAAGCGGAAAGGACGGGAAACTATGGCTACACCTTC.